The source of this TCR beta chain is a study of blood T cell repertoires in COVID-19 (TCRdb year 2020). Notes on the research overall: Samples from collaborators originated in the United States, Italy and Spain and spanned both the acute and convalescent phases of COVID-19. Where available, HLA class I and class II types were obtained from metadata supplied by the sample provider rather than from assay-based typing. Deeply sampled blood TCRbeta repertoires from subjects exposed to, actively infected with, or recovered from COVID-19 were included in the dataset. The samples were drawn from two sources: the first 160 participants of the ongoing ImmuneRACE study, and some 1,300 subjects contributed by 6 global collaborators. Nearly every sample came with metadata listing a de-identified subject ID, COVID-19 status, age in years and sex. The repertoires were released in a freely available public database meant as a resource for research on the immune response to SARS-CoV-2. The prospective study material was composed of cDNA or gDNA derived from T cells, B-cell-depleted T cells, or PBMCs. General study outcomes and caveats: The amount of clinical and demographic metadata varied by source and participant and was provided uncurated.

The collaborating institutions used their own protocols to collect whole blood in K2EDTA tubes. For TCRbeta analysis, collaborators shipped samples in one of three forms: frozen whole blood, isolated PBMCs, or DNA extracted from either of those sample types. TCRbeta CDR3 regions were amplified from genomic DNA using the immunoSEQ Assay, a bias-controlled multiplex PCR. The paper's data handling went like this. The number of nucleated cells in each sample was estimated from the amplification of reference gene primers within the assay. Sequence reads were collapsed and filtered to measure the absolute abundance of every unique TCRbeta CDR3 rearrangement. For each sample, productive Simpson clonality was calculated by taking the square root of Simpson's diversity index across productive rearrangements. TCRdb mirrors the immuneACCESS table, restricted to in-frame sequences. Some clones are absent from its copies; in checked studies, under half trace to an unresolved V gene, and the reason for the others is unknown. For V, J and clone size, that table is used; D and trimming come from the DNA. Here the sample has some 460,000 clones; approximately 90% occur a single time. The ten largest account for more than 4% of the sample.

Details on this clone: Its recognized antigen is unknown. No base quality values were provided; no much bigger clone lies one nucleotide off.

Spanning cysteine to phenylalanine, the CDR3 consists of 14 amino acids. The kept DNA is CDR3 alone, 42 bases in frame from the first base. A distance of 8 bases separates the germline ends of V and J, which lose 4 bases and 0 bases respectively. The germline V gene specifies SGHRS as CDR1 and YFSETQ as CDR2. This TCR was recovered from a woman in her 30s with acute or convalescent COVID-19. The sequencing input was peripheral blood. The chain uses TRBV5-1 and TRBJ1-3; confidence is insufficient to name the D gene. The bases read TGCGCCAGCAGCGAGGGAAACTCTGGAAACACCATATATTTT. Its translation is CASSEGNSGNTIYF.